This T cell receptor beta chain was recovered during a study of T and B cells in COVID-19 patients. Background on the study: Peripheral blood came from COVID-19 patients with active infection or after recovery. At median age around 36 years, recovered patients were younger than active-infection patients at about 63. Findings and limits, study-wide: Blood from mildly ill patients while symptomatic, and early samples from severe cases, were scarce.

This clonotype is judged medium-sized. The target antigen is unknown. At one boundary the junction diverges from the germline segment, which might be a read error. Blood genomic DNA input for TRB amplification was roughly 220-500 ng. TRB rearrangements were amplified by multiplex PCR with BIOMED2 TRB-A/B primers. TCRdb passed the multiplex PCR reads through MiXCR, listing each CDR3 protein once. The sample records about 1,500 distinct CDR3 sequences, under 30% being singletons. The clonotype originates from a human donor with active COVID-19. Material for sequencing was blood.

CDR3 region: CASTIRMTGANVLTF. CDR3 sequence (DNA): TGTGCCAGTACTATAAGGATGACTGGGGCCAACGTCCTGACTTTC. The chain recombines TRBV19 with TRBJ2-6; D ambiguous. Per germline, CDR1 LNHDA and CDR2 SQIVND (reference sequence). The CDR3 extends over 15 amino acids.